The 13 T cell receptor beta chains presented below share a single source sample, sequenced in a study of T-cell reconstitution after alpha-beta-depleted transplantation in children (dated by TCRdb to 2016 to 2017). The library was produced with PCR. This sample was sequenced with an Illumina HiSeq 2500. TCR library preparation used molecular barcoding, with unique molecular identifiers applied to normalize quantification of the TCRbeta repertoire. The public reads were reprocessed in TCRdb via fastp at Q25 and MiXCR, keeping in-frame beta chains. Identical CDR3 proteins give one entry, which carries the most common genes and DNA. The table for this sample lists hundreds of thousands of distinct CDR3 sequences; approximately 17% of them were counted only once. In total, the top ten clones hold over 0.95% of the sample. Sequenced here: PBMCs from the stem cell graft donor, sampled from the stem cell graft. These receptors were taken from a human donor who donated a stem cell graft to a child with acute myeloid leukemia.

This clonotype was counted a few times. The CDR3 DNA follows: TGTGCCAGCAGTTACTTTTCCGGGTTCCGGGCCCTTACTGGGGCCAACGTCCTGACTTTC. Its protein product is CASSYFSGFRALTGANVLTF. This chain connects TRBV6-2 or TRBV6-3 to TRBJ2-6, with D uncertain. The CDR3 sequence is 20 residues long. The V gene's germline CDR1 is MNHEY and CDR2 SVGEGT. Trimming stripped 1 base from V and 2 bases from J, with 21 bases between.

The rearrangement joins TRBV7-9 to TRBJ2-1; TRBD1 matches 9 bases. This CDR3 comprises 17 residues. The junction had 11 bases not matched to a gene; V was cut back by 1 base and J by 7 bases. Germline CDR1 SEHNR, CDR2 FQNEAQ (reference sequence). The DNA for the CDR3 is TGTGCCAGCAGCTTAGGGGCCGCCGGGACAGGGTCGAATGAGCAGTTCTTC. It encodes CASSLGAAGTGSNEQFF. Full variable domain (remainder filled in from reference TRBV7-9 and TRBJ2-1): DTGVSQNPRHKITKRGQNVTFRCDPISEHNRLYWYRQTLGQGPEFLTYFQNEAQLEKSRLLSDRFSAERPKGSFSTLEIQRTEQGDSAMYLCASSLGAAGTGSNEQFFGPGTRLTVL.

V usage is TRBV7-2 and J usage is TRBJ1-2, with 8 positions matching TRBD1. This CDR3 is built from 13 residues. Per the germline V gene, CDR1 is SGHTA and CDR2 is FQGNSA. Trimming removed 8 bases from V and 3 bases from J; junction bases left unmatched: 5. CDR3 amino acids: CASGRTGYYGYTF. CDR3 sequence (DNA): TGTGCCAGCGGCCGGACAGGGTACTATGGCTACACCTTC.

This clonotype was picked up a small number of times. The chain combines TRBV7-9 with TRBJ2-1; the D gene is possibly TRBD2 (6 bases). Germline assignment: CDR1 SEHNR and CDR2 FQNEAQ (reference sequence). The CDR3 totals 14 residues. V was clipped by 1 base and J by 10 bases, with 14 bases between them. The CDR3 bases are TGTGCCAGCAGCTTAGGGCGTCCGGGGGACGAGCAGTTCTTC. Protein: CASSLGRPGDEQFF.

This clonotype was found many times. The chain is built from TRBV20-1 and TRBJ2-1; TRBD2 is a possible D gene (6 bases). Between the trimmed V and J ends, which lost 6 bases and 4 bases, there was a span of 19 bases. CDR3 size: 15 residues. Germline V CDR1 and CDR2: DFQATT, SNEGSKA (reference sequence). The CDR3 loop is CSAPVGGPLYNEQFF. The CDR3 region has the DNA TGCAGTGCCCCGGTCGGGGGACCACTATACAATGAGCAGTTCTTC.

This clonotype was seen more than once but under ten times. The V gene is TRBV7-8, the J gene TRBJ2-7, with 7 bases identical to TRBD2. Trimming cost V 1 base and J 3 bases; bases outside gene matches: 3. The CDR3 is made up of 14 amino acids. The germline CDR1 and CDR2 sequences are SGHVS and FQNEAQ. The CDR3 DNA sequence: TGTGCCAGCAGCTTAGTTCCGGGGGGCTACGAGCAGTACGTC. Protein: CASSLVPGGYEQYV.

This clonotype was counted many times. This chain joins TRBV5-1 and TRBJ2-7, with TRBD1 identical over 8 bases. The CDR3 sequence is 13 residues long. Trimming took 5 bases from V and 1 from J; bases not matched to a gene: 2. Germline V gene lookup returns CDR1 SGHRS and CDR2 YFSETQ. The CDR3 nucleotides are TGCGCCAGCAGAGGGACAGGTTCCTACGAGCAGTACTTC. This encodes CASRGTGSYEQYF.

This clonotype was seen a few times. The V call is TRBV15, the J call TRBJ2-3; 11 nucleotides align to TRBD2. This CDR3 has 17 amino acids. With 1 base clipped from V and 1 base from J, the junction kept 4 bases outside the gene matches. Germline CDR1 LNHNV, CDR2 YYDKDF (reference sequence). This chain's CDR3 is CATSRVSGGVGTDTQYF. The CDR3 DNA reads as TGTGCCACCAGCAGAGTTAGCGGGGGGGTTGGCACAGATACGCAGTATTTT.

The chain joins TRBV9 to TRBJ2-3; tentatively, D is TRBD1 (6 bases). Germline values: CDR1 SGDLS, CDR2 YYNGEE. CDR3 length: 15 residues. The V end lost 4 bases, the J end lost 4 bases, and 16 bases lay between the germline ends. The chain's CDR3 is CASSFSGHTADTQYF. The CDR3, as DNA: TGTGCCAGCAGCTTCTCGGGACACACTGCAGATACGCAGTATTTT.

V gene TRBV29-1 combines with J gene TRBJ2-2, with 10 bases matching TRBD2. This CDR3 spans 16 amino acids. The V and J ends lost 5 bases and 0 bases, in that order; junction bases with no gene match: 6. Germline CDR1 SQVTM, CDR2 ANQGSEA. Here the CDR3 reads CSVPSGGLSNTGELFF. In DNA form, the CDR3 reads TGCAGCGTTCCTAGCGGGGGACTTTCGAACACCGGGGAGCTGTTTTTT.

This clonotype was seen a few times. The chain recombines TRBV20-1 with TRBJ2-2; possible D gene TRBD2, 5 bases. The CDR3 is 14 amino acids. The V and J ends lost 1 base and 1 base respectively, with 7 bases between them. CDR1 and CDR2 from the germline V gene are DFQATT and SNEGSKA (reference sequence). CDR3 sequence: CSARGAENTGELFF. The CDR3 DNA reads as TGCAGTGCTAGAGGAGCGGAGAACACCGGGGAGCTGTTTTTT.

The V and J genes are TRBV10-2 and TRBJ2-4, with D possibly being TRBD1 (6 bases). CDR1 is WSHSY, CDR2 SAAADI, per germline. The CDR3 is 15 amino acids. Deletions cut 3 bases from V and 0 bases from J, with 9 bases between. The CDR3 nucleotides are TGCGCCAGCAGTGAACAGGGCGTAGCCAAAAACATTCAGTACTTC. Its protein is CASSEQGVAKNIQYF.

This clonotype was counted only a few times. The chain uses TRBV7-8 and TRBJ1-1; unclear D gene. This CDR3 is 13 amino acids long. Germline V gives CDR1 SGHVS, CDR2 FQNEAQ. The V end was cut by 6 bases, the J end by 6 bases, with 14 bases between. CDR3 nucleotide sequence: TGTGCCAGCAGTCATCATCAGGCCCCTGAAGCTTTCTTT. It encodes CASSHHQAPEAFF. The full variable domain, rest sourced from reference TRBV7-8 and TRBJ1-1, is GAGVSQSPRYKVAKRGQDVALRCDPISGHVSLFWYQQALGQGPEFLTYFQNEAQLDKSGLPSDRFFAERPEGSVSTLKIQRTQQEDSAVYLCASSHHQAPEAFFGQGTRLTVV.